This T cell receptor beta chain was obtained from a study of OX40 agonist ivuxolimab in advanced cancers. On this clone itself: Distinct nucleotide sequences in the sample also encode this CDR3.

Profiling relied on immunoSEQ multiplex PCR, and the TCRdb table lists in-frame clones only, not all of them. This sample carries roughly 63,000 clones, 85% to 90% of them seen once, and the ten largest clones take around 13%. V gave up 0 bases and J gave up 0 bases, with 7 bases separating them. This CDR3 is built from 15 residues. CDR1 and CDR2 from the germline V gene are SGHRS and YFSETQ. The rearrangement links TRBV5-1 to TRBJ2-1; unclear D gene. This clonotype was sampled from an adult with an advanced solid tumor such as melanoma, head and neck, liver or kidney cancer. The sample in question was CD4+ or CD8+ T cells sorted from blood, obtained in a trial of the OX40 agonist ivuxolimab. The CDR3 spells CASSLEGSSYNEQFF. Written as DNA, the CDR3 is TGCGCCAGCAGCTTGGAGGGAAGCTCCTACAATGAGCAGTTCTTC. Variable domain in full (rest from reference TRBV5-1 and TRBJ2-1): KAGVTQTPRYLIKTRGQQVTLSCSPISGHRSVSWYQQTPGQGLQFLFEYFSETQRNKGNFPGRFSGRQFSNSRSEMNVSTLELGDSALYLCASSLEGSSYNEQFFGPGTRLTVL.